This is a list of T cell receptor beta chains from one sample in a study of T-cell reconstitution after alpha-beta-depleted transplantation in children. From the PCR reads, TCRdb called clonotypes with MiXCR, one entry per CDR3 protein. The sample carries about 300,000 distinct CDR3 sequences, over 7% recorded once. This sample comprised peripheral blood, obtained 360 days after TCRalphabeta/CD19-depleted stem cell transplant. The receptors stem from a female patient between 2 and 15 years old who had a stem cell transplant for Fanconi anemia, so the T cells may come from the graft donor. The CDR3 runs from the conserved cysteine through the conserved F or W. The D gene is left open where the match is weak. Clone size appears in some rows only: once, few, many, or a class for an expanded clone.

D: NA
J: TRBJ2-5
V: TRBV11-1
size: many
DNA: TGTGCCAGCAGCCTATCGGACAGCCCTCTTACCCAGTACTTC
CDR3: CASSLSDSPLTQYF

D: NA
J: TRBJ2-3
V: TRBV12-5
size: many
DNA: TGTGCTAGTGGTTTCTTCATTCCGGGGCAACAGGCCCTCTCCGGCGCAGATACGCAGTATTTT
CDR3: CASGFFIPGQQALSGADTQYF

D: TRBD2
J: TRBJ2-3
V: TRBV7-2
size: many
DNA: TGTGCCAGCAGCTTGAGGATAGCGGGGGTTGGCACAGATACGCAGTATTTT
CDR3: CASSLRIAGVGTDTQYF

D: NA
J: TRBJ2-5
V: TRBV7-9
size: many
DNA: TGTGCCAGCAGCTTCCCTGGGGGGCAAGAGACCCAGTACTTC
CDR3: CASSFPGGQETQYF

D: NA
J: TRBJ2-3
V: TRBV6-5
size: few
DNA: TGTGCCAGCAGTTACTACGCTAGCGCTCGCACAGATACGCAGTATTTT
CDR3: CASSYYASARTDTQYF

D: NA
J: TRBJ1-3
V: TRBV9
size: many
DNA: TGTGCCAGCAGCGTATTATCAGGGGCTGGAAACACCATATATTTT
CDR3: CASSVLSGAGNTIYF

D: NA
J: TRBJ1-6
V: TRBV20-1
size: many
DNA: TGCAGTGCTAAGACGCGCGGGGAAAATTCACCCCTCCACTTT
CDR3: CSAKTRGENSPLHF

D: NA
J: TRBJ1-1
V: TRBV6-1
size: NA
DNA: TGTGCCAGCAGTCGCCCTTCACGAGAGTACACTGAAGCTTTCTTT
CDR3: CASSRPSREYTEAFF

D: NA
J: TRBJ2-1
V: TRBV7-2
size: many
DNA: TGTGCCAGCAGCTTATTAGATTGGCAGGGAAATAGAGTCTTC
CDR3: CASSLLDWQGNRVF

D: TRBD1
J: TRBJ1-2
V: TRBV7-9
size: many
DNA: TGTGCCAGCAGCTTCCGGGACAGGAACTATGGCTACACCTTC
CDR3: CASSFRDRNYGYTF

D: NA
J: TRBJ2-5
V: TRBV7-9
size: many
DNA: TGTGCCAGCAGCTTCACATACAGGGAAGAGACCCAGTACTTC
CDR3: CASSFTYREETQYF

D: TRBD1
J: TRBJ1-1
V: TRBV6-5
size: many
DNA: TGTGCCAGCAGTTACGGGGACAGGGACAGTGGAGCTTTCTTT
CDR3: CASSYGDRDSGAFF

D: NA
J: TRBJ1-1
V: TRBV7-9
size: few
DNA: TGTGCCAGCAGCTCTCTGTCACAGGGGAACACTGAAGCTTTCTTT
CDR3: CASSSLSQGNTEAFF

D: NA
J: TRBJ1-1
V: TRBV10-3
size: many
DNA: TGTGCCATCAGTGAGGGGGGGAAGAACACTGAAGCTTTCTTT
CDR3: CAISEGGKNTEAFF

D: TRBD1
J: TRBJ2-5
V: TRBV6-5
size: many
DNA: TGTGCCAGCAGTTACTTGGGCAGGGGGCGGACAGAGACCCAGTACTTC
CDR3: CASSYLGRGRTETQYF

D: TRBD1
J: TRBJ1-1
V: TRBV4-3
size: many
DNA: TGCGCCAGCAGCCAGATCCCGGGACAGGGTACTGAAGCTTTCTTT
CDR3: CASSQIPGQGTEAFF

D: NA
J: TRBJ2-1
V: TRBV5-1
size: many
DNA: TGCGCCAGCAGCTTGGGGTCCTACTCCTACAATGAGCAGTTCTTC
CDR3: CASSLGSYSYNEQFF

D: NA
J: TRBJ2-5
V: TRBV5-1
size: many
DNA: TGCGCCAGCAGCTTGTCAGTAATATACAACCAAGAGACCCAGTACTTC
CDR3: CASSLSVIYNQETQYF

D: NA
J: TRBJ1-1
V: TRBV12-3/TRBV12-4
size: many
DNA: TGTGCCAGCAGTTTAGAGGGGGTTACTGAAGCTTTCTTT
CDR3: CASSLEGVTEAFF

D: NA
J: TRBJ1-2
V: TRBV20-1
size: NA
DNA: TGCAGTGTTCCCGACAGATACGGCTACACCTTC
CDR3: CSVPDRYGYTF

D: NA
J: TRBJ2-7
V: TRBV5-1
size: many
DNA: TGCGCCAGCAGCTTGGACCTGGAGACATCCCCGCGATTACAGTACTTC
CDR3: CASSLDLETSPRLQYF

D: NA
J: TRBJ2-7
V: TRBV27
size: NA
DNA: TGTGCCAGCAGTAAAATACCTCTCCCTAGCCAGCGGAAGGAGCAGTACTTC
CDR3: CASSKIPLPSQRKEQYF

D: NA
J: TRBJ2-1
V: TRBV5-1
size: many
DNA: TGCGCCAGCAGCTTGGCCCCACAGGGCTCCTACAATGAGCAGTTCTTC
CDR3: CASSLAPQGSYNEQFF

D: NA
J: TRBJ1-6
V: TRBV5-6
size: many
DNA: TGTGCCAGCAGCGATTGGGGGGCCTATAATTCACCCCTCCACTTT
CDR3: CASSDWGAYNSPLHF

D: NA
J: TRBJ1-5
V: TRBV5-6
size: many
DNA: TGTGCCAGCAGCTATGGACAGAACAATCAGCCCCAGCATTTT
CDR3: CASSYGQNNQPQHF

D: NA
J: TRBJ2-1
V: TRBV6-2/TRBV6-3
size: many
DNA: TGTGCCAGCAGTTACAGTAAGGATGAGCAGTTCTTC
CDR3: CASSYSKDEQFF

D: NA
J: TRBJ2-1
V: TRBV9
size: many
DNA: TGTGCCAGCAGCGTAGGGGGGGGGCCTAACAATGAGCAGTTCTTC
CDR3: CASSVGGGPNNEQFF

D: NA
J: TRBJ2-4
V: TRBV18
size: few
DNA: TGTGCCAGCTCACCGTACCCAGGGGGGCCTGTAGCCAAAAACATTCAGTACTTC
CDR3: CASSPYPGGPVAKNIQYF

D: NA
J: TRBJ2-5
V: TRBV20-1
size: few
DNA: TGCATAGGGATCCATCCCTTACAAGAGACCCAGTACTTC
CDR3: CIGIHPLQETQYF

D: TRBD1
J: TRBJ1-3
V: TRBV7-9
size: NA
DNA: TGTGCCAGCAGCTTAGCCTGGACAGGGCCTGGAAACACCATATATTTT
CDR3: CASSLAWTGPGNTIYF

D: NA
J: TRBJ2-1
V: TRBV20-1
size: many
DNA: TGCAGTGCCGATCCCGGGACACTTAATGAGCAGTTCTTC
CDR3: CSADPGTLNEQFF

D: NA
J: TRBJ2-1
V: TRBV7-9
size: many
DNA: TGTGCCAGCAGCTTAGGGCACATATACAATGAGCAGTTCTTC
CDR3: CASSLGHIYNEQFF

D: NA
J: TRBJ2-2
V: TRBV29-1
size: many
DNA: TGCAGCGTCGCCCCAGGAATAGGCAACACCGGGGAGCTGTTTTTT
CDR3: CSVAPGIGNTGELFF

D: NA
J: TRBJ2-2
V: TRBV28
size: many
DNA: TGTGCCAGCAGTTTATCGGGTGGCACCGGGGAGCTGTTTTTT
CDR3: CASSLSGGTGELFF

D: TRBD1
J: TRBJ1-5
V: TRBV7-2
size: many
DNA: TGTGCCAGCAGCCGCGACAGGGTCCAGCCCCAGCATTTT
CDR3: CASSRDRVQPQHF

D: TRBD2
J: TRBJ2-3
V: TRBV7-2
size: many
DNA: TGTGCCAGCAGCTTAGGACTAGCGGGCTACACAGATACGCAGTATTTT
CDR3: CASSLGLAGYTDTQYF

D: TRBD2
J: TRBJ2-5
V: TRBV5-1
size: many
DNA: TGCGCCAGCAGCTTTACCGGGACTATCCAAGAGACCCAGTACTTC
CDR3: CASSFTGTIQETQYF

D: NA
J: TRBJ1-6
V: TRBV12-3/TRBV12-4
size: many
DNA: TGTGCCAGCACCCTAATGGGTGGGTATTCACCCCTCCACTTT
CDR3: CASTLMGGYSPLHF

D: NA
J: TRBJ2-1
V: TRBV27
size: many
DNA: TGTGCCAGCAGGTTAGGGTCTAATTCGCGGATCTACAATGAGCAGTTCTTC
CDR3: CASRLGSNSRIYNEQFF

D: NA
J: TRBJ2-3
V: TRBV4-1
size: NA
DNA: TGCGCCAGCAGCCAAGATCTTCCAGCGGTAGATACGCAGTATTTT
CDR3: CASSQDLPAVDTQYF

D: NA
J: TRBJ1-5
V: TRBV12-3/TRBV12-4
size: many
DNA: TGTGCCAGCAGCCATGACAATAGCAATCAGCCCCAGCATTTT
CDR3: CASSHDNSNQPQHF

D: NA
J: TRBJ2-3
V: TRBV5-1
size: many
DNA: TGCGCCAGCAGCTTGTCGTCAAGTTCAGATACGCAGTATTTT
CDR3: CASSLSSSSDTQYF

D: NA
J: TRBJ2-1
V: TRBV30
size: few
DNA: TGTGCCTGGGGGGAGACTCCTAGCTCCTACAATGAGCAGTTCTTC
CDR3: CAWGETPSSYNEQFF

D: NA
J: TRBJ2-2
V: TRBV7-2
size: NA
DNA: TGTGCCAGCAGCTTATCGGTTGGCAGCGCCTCCACCGGGGAGCTGTTTTTT
CDR3: CASSLSVGSASTGELFF

D: NA
J: TRBJ2-7
V: TRBV7-9
size: many
DNA: TGTGCCAGCAGCTTCGGGGGCGAGAGCTACGAGCAGTACTTC
CDR3: CASSFGGESYEQYF

D: NA
J: TRBJ2-3
V: TRBV2
size: many
DNA: TGTGCTGTACAGGATCCAGATACGCAGTATTTT
CDR3: CAVQDPDTQYF

D: NA
J: TRBJ1-5
V: TRBV28
size: many
DNA: TGTGCCAGCAGTTTGGCAGGGATACTCCAGCCCCAGCATTTT
CDR3: CASSLAGILQPQHF

D: NA
J: TRBJ2-4
V: TRBV19
size: many
DNA: TGTGCCAGCCCTCAGGGCGAAGTACTCTTTTACAACTTGGCCAAAAACATTCAGTACTTC
CDR3: CASPQGEVLFYNLAKNIQYF

D: NA
J: TRBJ2-5
V: TRBV6-5
size: many
DNA: TGTGCCAGCAGTTACCCCCCCGAGGAGGACCAGTACTTC
CDR3: CASSYPPEEDQYF